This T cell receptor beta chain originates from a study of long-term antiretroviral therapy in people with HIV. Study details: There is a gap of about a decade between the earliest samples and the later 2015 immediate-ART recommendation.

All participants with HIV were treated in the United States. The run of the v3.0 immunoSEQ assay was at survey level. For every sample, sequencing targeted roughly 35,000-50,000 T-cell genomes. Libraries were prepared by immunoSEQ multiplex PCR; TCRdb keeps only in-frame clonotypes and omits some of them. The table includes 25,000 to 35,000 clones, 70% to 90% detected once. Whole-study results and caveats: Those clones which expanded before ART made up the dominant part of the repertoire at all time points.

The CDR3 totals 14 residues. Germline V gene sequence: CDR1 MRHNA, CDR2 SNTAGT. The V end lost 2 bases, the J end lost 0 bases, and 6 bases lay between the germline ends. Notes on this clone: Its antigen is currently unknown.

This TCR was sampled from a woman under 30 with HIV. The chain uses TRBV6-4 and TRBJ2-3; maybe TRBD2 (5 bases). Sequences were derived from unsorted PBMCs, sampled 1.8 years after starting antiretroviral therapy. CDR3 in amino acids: CASSDGGSTDTQYF. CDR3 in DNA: TGTGCCAGCAGTGACGGCGGGAGCACAGATACGCAGTATTTT.